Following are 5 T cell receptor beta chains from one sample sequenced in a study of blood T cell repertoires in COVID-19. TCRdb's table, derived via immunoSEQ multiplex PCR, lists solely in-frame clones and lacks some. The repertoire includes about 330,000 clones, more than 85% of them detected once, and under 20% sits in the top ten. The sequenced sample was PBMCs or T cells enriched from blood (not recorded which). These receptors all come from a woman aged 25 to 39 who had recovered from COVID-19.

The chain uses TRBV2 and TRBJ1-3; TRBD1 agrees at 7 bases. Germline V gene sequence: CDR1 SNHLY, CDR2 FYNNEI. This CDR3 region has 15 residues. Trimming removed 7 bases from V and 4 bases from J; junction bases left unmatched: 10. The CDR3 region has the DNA TGTGCCAGCAAAAAGGAGACAGGGTACGGAAACACCATATATTTT. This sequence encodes CASKKETGYGNTIYF.

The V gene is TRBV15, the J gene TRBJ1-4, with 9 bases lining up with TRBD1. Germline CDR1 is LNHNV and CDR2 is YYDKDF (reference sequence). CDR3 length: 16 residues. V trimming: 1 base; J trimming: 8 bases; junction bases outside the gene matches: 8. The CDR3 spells CATSRVGTGKTEKLFF. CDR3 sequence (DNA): TGTGCCACCAGCAGAGTCGGGACAGGGAAAACGGAAAAACTGTTTTTT. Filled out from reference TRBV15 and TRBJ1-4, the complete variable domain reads DAMVIQNPRYQVTQFGKPVTLSCSQTLNHNVMYWYQQKSSQAPKLLFHYYDKDFNNEADTPDNFQSRRPNTSFCFLDIRSPGLGDTAMYLCATSRVGTGKTEKLFFGSGTQLSVL.

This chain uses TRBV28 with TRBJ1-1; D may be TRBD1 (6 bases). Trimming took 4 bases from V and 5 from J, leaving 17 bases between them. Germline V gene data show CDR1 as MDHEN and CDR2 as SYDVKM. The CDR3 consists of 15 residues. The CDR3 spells CASSSPQGLGTEAFF. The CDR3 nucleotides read TGTGCCAGCAGTTCCCCTCAGGGGTTGGGGACTGAAGCTTTCTTT.

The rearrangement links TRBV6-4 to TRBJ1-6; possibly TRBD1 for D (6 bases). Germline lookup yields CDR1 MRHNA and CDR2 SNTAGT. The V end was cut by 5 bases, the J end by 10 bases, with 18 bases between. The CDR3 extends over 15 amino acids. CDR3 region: CASSSDGSRGSPLHF. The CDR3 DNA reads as TGTGCCAGCAGTAGCGATGGCAGTAGGGGGTCACCCCTCCACTTT.

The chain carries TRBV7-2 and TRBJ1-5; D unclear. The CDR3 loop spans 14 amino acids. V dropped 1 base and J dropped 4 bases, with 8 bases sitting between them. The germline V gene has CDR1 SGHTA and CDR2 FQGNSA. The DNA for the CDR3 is TGTGCCAGCAGCTTAGAATCGGGAAATCAGCCCCAGCATTTT. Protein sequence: CASSLESGNQPQHF.